The entry below describes one TCR beta chain. No antigen is known for it. The data are from a study of T cell repertoires in cytomegalovirus infection. Study information: HLA-C-restricted CMV epitopes, recently identified, and well-studied HLA-B-restricted ones were used by the study. In public TCR beta signatures, there were indications of both CMV infection and matching HLA type. Findings and caveats of the study: The ex vivo response showed dominance by HLA-C-restricted CMV-specific TCR beta clonotypes.

Per germline, CDR1 SGHTA and CDR2 FQGTGA. Trimming cost V 5 bases and J 0 bases, with 12 bases left between them. This CDR3 contains 15 residues. A single record per CDR3 protein comes from TCRdb applying MiXCR to the reads. The sample has fewer than 150,000 distinct CDR3 sequences; over 25% are singletons. The source of this sequence is a human donor in good health (CMV status not recorded). Some clones in this sample may be carry-over from other donors' samples. The chain joins TRBV7-3 to TRBJ2-3; tentatively, D is TRBD2 (5 bases). The sequences come from CD8+ T cells from cultured PBMCs, collected from culture after CMV antigen stimulation. The CDR3 is CASSHGGFSTDTQYF. In DNA, the CDR3 is TGTGCCAGCAGCCACGGCGGGTTCAGCACAGATACGCAGTATTTT.